The 32 T cell receptor beta chains below come from one sample, sequenced in a study of control samples from healthy donors and cancer patients. Profiling relied on immunoSEQ multiplex PCR, and the TCRdb table lists in-frame clones only, not all of them. The sample lists approximately 89,000 clones, about 87% occurring once. Sequencing was done on a sample of blood. These receptors were collected from a man aged 50 or older in good health.

V gene TRBV5-1 combines with J gene TRBJ1-1, with TRBD1 identical over 11 bases. Germline V gene lookup returns CDR1 SGHRS and CDR2 YFSETQ. The CDR3 spans 16 residues. V lost 0 bases, J lost 4 bases, and 5 bases stayed unmatched. The DNA of the CDR3 is TGCGCCAGCAGCTTGGTGTCCGGGACAGGGGGCACTGAAGCTTTCTTT. Translating gives CASSLVSGTGGTEAFF.

The V and J genes are TRBV25-1 and TRBJ2-1, with 9 nucleotides matching TRBD2. Germline V gene sequence: CDR1 MGHDK, CDR2 SYGVNS. Germline trimming cut 1 base from V and 6 bases from J; bases unmatched to any gene: 10. The CDR3 contains 17 residues. The CDR3 sequence: CASSELEAGGVFNEQFF. The DNA for the CDR3 is TGTGCCAGCAGTGAATTAGAGGCGGGAGGGGTGTTCAATGAGCAGTTCTTC.

With respect to this clone: Within the sample, other DNA sequences also encode this same CDR3. The rearrangement links TRBV4-3 to TRBJ1-1; D perhaps matches TRBD1 (6 bases). Trimming cost V 3 bases and J 1 base, with 6 bases left between them. The CDR3 runs 13 residues. Looked up from germline, CDR1 is LGHNA and CDR2 is YSLEER. This CDR3 is CASSQDRNTEAFF. The CDR3 nucleotides are TGCGCCAGCAGCCAGGACAGGAACACTGAAGCTTTCTTT.

The J gene is TRBJ2-5, the V gene TRBV2; D gene uncertain. Trimming left V 5 bases short and J 1 base short, with 8 bases between. Germline lookup yields CDR1 SNHLY and CDR2 FYNNEI. CDR3 length equals 13 residues. CDR3 coding DNA: TGTGCCAGCAGTTTGGGGTCCCAAGAGACCCAGTACTTC. Translating it yields CASSLGSQETQYF. Drawing the rest from reference TRBV2 and TRBJ2-5, the complete variable domain is EPEVTQTPSHQVTQMGQEVILRCVPISNHLYFYWYRQILGQKVEFLVSFYNNEISEKSEIFDDQFSVERPDGSNFTLKIRSTKLEDSAMYFCASSLGSQETQYFGPGTRLLVL.

J is TRBJ2-1 and V is TRBV6-6; D ambiguous. Germline CDR1 and CDR2: MNHNY and SVGAGI (reference sequence). V lost 8 bases and J 0 bases, leaving 17 bases between the germline ends. This CDR3 has 16 amino acids. CDR3 residues: CASRTRSLSSYNEQFF. The CDR3 DNA sequence: TGTGCCAGCCGTACGCGTTCCCTGAGCTCCTACAATGAGCAGTTCTTC.

DNA for the CDR3: TGTGCCAGCAGCTTAGGACAGGAAGCTTTCTTT. Protein sequence: CASSLGQEAFF. This chain uses TRBV5-6 with TRBJ1-1; a weak D match, TRBD1 (6 bases). CDR1 is SGHDT, CDR2 YYEEEE, per germline. With 2 bases removed from V and 8 bases from J, the gap between germline ends came to 7 bases. This CDR3 region has 11 residues.

The count of this clone is one. The chain couples TRBV20-1 to TRBJ1-2; D uncertain. V gave up 6 bases and J gave up 4 bases, with 9 bases separating them. Per the germline V gene, CDR1 is DFQATT and CDR2 is SNEGSKA (reference sequence). The CDR3 covers 11 residues. CDR3 in DNA: TGCAGTGCCCTTAGCTTCTATGGCTACACCTTC. Its translation is CSALSFYGYTF.

The V gene is TRBV24-1, the J gene TRBJ2-5; possibly TRBD1 for D (6 bases). The germline V and J ends were trimmed by 10 bases and 1 base, with 15 bases remaining between them. The germline CDR1 and CDR2 sequences are KGHDR and SFDVKD. CDR3 length equals 14 residues. CDR3 nucleotide sequence: TGTGCCACTAGTCCTACAGGGATCCAAGAGACCCAGTACTTC. This gives the protein CATSPTGIQETQYF.

The chain couples TRBV3-1 (or the pseudogene TRBV3-2) to TRBJ2-5, with 13 bases identical to TRBD2. Germline CDR1 and CDR2: LGHDT and YNNKEL (reference sequence). J gave up 4 bases and V 5 bases, and 7 bases lay outside the gene matches. The CDR3 spans 16 residues. The CDR3 coding sequence is TGTGCCAGCAGCTCAGGACTAGCGGGAGTGGGAGAGACCCAGTACTTC. This encodes CASSSGLAGVGETQYF.

This chain links TRBV18 with TRBJ2-1; TRBD2 is a possible D gene (5 bases). CDR1 is KGHSH, CDR2 LQKENI, per germline. The CDR3 is made up of 14 amino acids. Trimming cost V 2 bases and J 8 bases, with 13 bases left between them. The CDR3 loop reads CASSPSASPHEQFF. As DNA, the CDR3 is TGTGCCAGCTCACCAAGTGCTAGCCCCCATGAGCAGTTCTTC.

The chain employs TRBV10-1 and TRBJ2-7, with D maybe TRBD2 (5 bases). Trimming pared 5 bases from V and 0 bases from J, leaving 11 bases between. This CDR3 comprises 14 residues. Germline V gives CDR1 WNHNN, CDR2 SYGVQD (reference sequence). The CDR3 reads CASSRGSSSYEQYF. The CDR3 DNA reads TGCGCCAGCAGTCGCGGGTCTAGCTCCTACGAGCAGTACTTC.

Only one count was recorded for this clone. The V call is TRBV18, the J call TRBJ2-7; 13 bases map to TRBD2. Germline V lookup: CDR1 KGHSH, CDR2 LQKENI. This CDR3 is 17 amino acids long. V dropped 3 bases and J dropped 0; count of bases not matched to a gene: 5. CDR3 DNA: TGTGCCAGCTCACCCGGACTAGCGGGGGCCCTCTCCTACGAGCAGTACGTC. This gives the protein CASSPGLAGALSYEQYV.

The chain carries TRBV11-2 and TRBJ1-5; D gene unclear. CDR1 is SGHAT and CDR2 is FQNNGV in the germline V gene. The V gene lost 5 bases and the J gene lost 3 bases, with 8 bases spanning the gap. CDR3 length equals 13 residues. In nucleotides, the CDR3 is TGTGCCAGCAGCCAGGATAACAATCAGCCCCAGCATTTT. The encoded protein is CASSQDNNQPQHF.

The V call is TRBV7-9, the J call TRBJ2-5; TRBD1 matches 10 bases. The germline gives CDR1 SEHNR, CDR2 FQNEAQ (reference sequence). With V trimmed by 5 bases and J by 3 bases, 6 bases remained unmatched. This CDR3 region has 15 residues. The CDR3 here is CASSEVGQGEETQYF. For the CDR3, the DNA is TGTGCCAGCAGCGAAGTCGGACAGGGGGAAGAGACCCAGTACTTC.

The chain has TRBV29-1 and TRBJ1-2, with a tentative D call TRBD1 (5 bases). Germline V lookup: CDR1 SQVTM, CDR2 ANQGSEA. The CDR3 length is 14 residues. Between the trimmed V and J ends, which lost 7 bases and 7 bases, there was a span of 22 bases. The CDR3: CSARDSGVLSGYTF. Written as DNA, the CDR3 is TGCAGCGCGAGAGACAGCGGGGTTTTGAGTGGCTACACCTTC.

This clone has a handful of counts. The chain recombines TRBV30 with TRBJ1-2; 7 bases align to TRBD1. Germline CDR1 reads GTSNPN; CDR2 reads SVGIG (reference sequence). The CDR3 sequence is 13 residues long. With 8 bases clipped from V and 7 bases from J, the junction kept 13 bases outside the gene matches. CDR3 in amino acids: CAGKHDRASGYTF. In DNA form, the CDR3 reads TGTGCCGGAAAACACGACAGGGCGAGTGGCTACACCTTC.

V and J are TRBV3-1 (or the pseudogene TRBV3-2) and TRBJ1-1; D is possibly TRBD1 (6 bases). There are 15 residues in the CDR3. Germline assignment: CDR1 LGHDT and CDR2 YNNKEL (reference sequence). Trimming took off 0 bases at V and 13 bases at J, with 21 bases between the two ends. CDR3 loop: CASSQEGGSPFWGFF. CDR3 coding DNA: TGTGCCAGCAGCCAAGAGGGGGGCAGCCCGTTTTGGGGTTTCTTT.

This chain connects TRBV5-1 to TRBJ1-4; maybe TRBD1 (5 bases). The V gene lost 4 bases and the J gene lost 4 bases, with 11 bases spanning the gap. Germline CDR1 SGHRS, CDR2 YFSETQ. The CDR3 has 14 amino acids. CDR3: CASSLRGDNEKLFF. CDR3 coding DNA: TGCGCCAGCAGCCTCCGGGGGGATAATGAAAAACTGTTTTTT. The full variable domain, its missing parts supplied by reference TRBV5-1 and TRBJ1-4, is KAGVTQTPRYLIKTRGQQVTLSCSPISGHRSVSWYQQTPGQGLQFLFEYFSETQRNKGNFPGRFSGRQFSNSRSEMNVSTLELGDSALYLCASSLRGDNEKLFFGSGTQLSVL.

J is TRBJ1-2 and V is TRBV6-1; D is uncertain. With 1 base removed from V and 4 bases from J, the gap between germline ends came to 10 bases. Germline V CDR1 and CDR2: MNHNS, SASEGT. The CDR3 has 14 amino acids. This chain's CDR3 is CASSEGGLGYGYTF. CDR3 DNA: TGTGCCAGCAGTGAAGGTGGGCTCGGCTATGGCTACACCTTC.

The J gene is TRBJ1-1, the V gene TRBV2; D unclear. In germline, CDR1 is SNHLY, CDR2 FYNNEI. V was clipped by 4 bases and J by 3 bases, with 12 bases between them. The CDR3 is 14 amino acids. CDR3 region: CASSGPNLHTEAFF. In DNA, the CDR3 is TGTGCCAGCAGTGGCCCCAATCTACACACTGAAGCTTTCTTT.

This sequence joins TRBV4-3 and TRBJ1-6; unclear D gene. Germline values: CDR1 LGHNA, CDR2 YSLEER. The CDR3 spans 16 residues. Trimming took 4 bases from V and 0 from J, leaving 10 bases between them. The CDR3 protein is CASSRTHSSYNSPLHF. CDR3 sequence (DNA): TGCGCCAGCAGCCGCACGCATAGCTCCTATAATTCACCCCTCCACTTT.

The chain carries TRBV5-6 and TRBJ2-7; 10 nucleotides match TRBD2. This CDR3 is built from 15 residues. The ends lost 1 base at V and 3 bases at J; junction bases unmatched: 4. In germline, CDR1 is SGHDT, CDR2 YYEEEE. CDR3 DNA sequence: TGTGCCAGCAGCTTGAGGGCTAGCGGGGGCTACGAGCAGTACTTC. As protein: CASSLRASGGYEQYF.

V gene TRBV9 combines with J gene TRBJ1-2; D may be TRBD1 (6 bases). This CDR3 region has 17 residues. CDR1 and CDR2 from the germline V gene are SGDLS and YYNGEE. The V gene lost 0 bases and the J gene lost 1 base, with 16 bases spanning the gap. CDR3 DNA sequence: TGTGCCAGCAGCGTAGATAGGGGGACAACGATTAACTATGGCTACACCTTC. It yields the protein CASSVDRGTTINYGYTF.

The J gene is TRBJ2-5, the V gene TRBV14, with TRBD1 identical over 7 bases. CDR1 is SGHDN, CDR2 FVKESK, per germline. The CDR3 runs to 16 residues. The V gene end was trimmed by 4 bases and the J gene end by 5 bases; junction bases not matched to a gene: 13. The CDR3 DNA follows: TGTGCCAGCAGCCCCGAGAGGGGCTACAGGGGCGAGACCCAGTACTTC. It is translated as CASSPERGYRGETQYF.

The rearrangement joins TRBV20-1 to TRBJ1-2, with D uncertain. The CDR3 loop spans 11 amino acids. Germline CDR1 DFQATT, CDR2 SNEGSKA (reference sequence). Trimming shortened V by 1 base and J by 7 bases, and 7 bases separated the two germline ends. In DNA form, the CDR3 reads TGCAGTGCTAGAGGTGGTCCTGGCTACACCTTC. Amino acid sequence: CSARGGPGYTF.

This chain links TRBV5-1 with TRBJ2-7; a possible D gene is TRBD2 (6 bases). The V gene's germline CDR1 is SGHRS and CDR2 YFSETQ. V was cut by 4 bases and J by 0 bases, with 11 bases left in between. This CDR3 spans 14 amino acids. CDR3 in DNA: TGCGCCAGCAGCCCCGGGACTTTCTCCTACGAGCAGTACTTC. It codes for CASSPGTFSYEQYF.

In DNA, the CDR3 is TGTGCCAGCTTTCGAACTCAGGGCAACGAGCAGTACTTC. It codes for CASFRTQGNEQYF. The rearrangement links TRBV2 to TRBJ2-7; possibly TRBD1 for D (5 bases). Germline lookup yields CDR1 SNHLY and CDR2 FYNNEI. Trimming pared 8 bases from V and 5 bases from J, leaving 16 bases between. There are 13 residues in the CDR3.

The chain combines TRBV7-8 with TRBJ2-1, with D possibly matching TRBD1 (6 bases). The germline gives CDR1 SGHVS, CDR2 FQNEAQ. With 5 bases removed from V and 5 bases from J, the gap between germline ends came to 13 bases. The CDR3 has 14 amino acids. This chain's CDR3 is CASSPTDRHNEQFF. The CDR3 region has the DNA TGTGCCAGCAGCCCGACCGACAGGCACAATGAGCAGTTCTTC.

V and J are TRBV4-1 and TRBJ1-2, with D possibly TRBD1 on 6 matching bases. Germline loops: CDR1 MGHRA, CDR2 YSYEKL. V was trimmed by 4 bases and J by 3 bases, leaving 18 bases between them. The length of the CDR3 is 16 residues. CDR3 amino acids: CASSLRQAVYHYGYTF. In nucleotides, the CDR3 is TGCGCCAGCAGCCTTAGACAGGCCGTGTACCACTATGGCTACACCTTC.

This clone turned up a few times. The chain joins TRBV30 to TRBJ1-1; unclear D gene. V shed 0 bases and J shed 2 bases, with 13 bases lying between them. The CDR3 is 15 residues long. Germline V lookup: CDR1 GTSNPN, CDR2 SVGIG (reference sequence). The CDR3 nucleotides are TGTGCCTGGAGTGTACGGGTGACACGTAACACTGAAGCTTTCTTT. As protein: CAWSVRVTRNTEAFF.

The chain has TRBV27 and TRBJ1-4, with TRBD1 identical over 7 bases. The germline CDR1 and CDR2 sequences are MNHEY and SMNVEV (reference sequence). J lost 5 bases, V lost 1 base, and 4 bases had no gene match. The CDR3 extends over 15 amino acids. In DNA form, the CDR3 reads TGTGCCAGCAGTTTATGGGCAGGGGGGAATGAAAAACTGTTTTTT. It is translated as CASSLWAGGNEKLFF.

This chain joins TRBV7-2 and TRBJ2-1; 11 nucleotides match TRBD1. This CDR3 region has 14 residues. J was trimmed by 8 bases and V by 5 bases; bases with no gene match: 5. Germline CDR1 reads SGHTA; CDR2 reads FQGNSA. The CDR3: CASSRDRGGDEQFF. The CDR3 bases are TGTGCCAGCAGCCGGGACAGGGGGGGCGATGAGCAGTTCTTC.